The clone carrying this TCR beta chain was seen a few times. Its antigen is unknown. Each gene name is a mouse one. The CDR3 end falls 4 residues outside the read, so it is completed with the germline J gene. The sample holds other DNA sequences that translate to the same CDR3. The CDR3 has 15 amino acids. Germline CDR1 and CDR2: LGHNA and YNLKQL (reference sequence). Trimming at V came to 0 bases and at J to 0 bases, leaving 1 base not matched to a gene. Researchers sorted pooled cutaneous lymph node cells on the basis of CD4, CD8alpha, NKG2D, NKG2ACE and other markers. The sample belongs to a study of CD8+ T cells in alopecia areata. Study overall: Grafting placed skin from approximately 6-12-month-old C3H/HeJ donors with spontaneous alopecia onto approximately 7-11-week-old female C3H/HeJ mice. Study observations and caveats: Especially in alopecia totalis/universalis, lesional scalp showed greater clonality than normal scalp did. With patients, TCR sharing proved less clear than in mice, a difference possibly related to HLA. Resident alphabeta T cells of normal skin are also sequenced in scalp samples.

Extracted RNA was reverse transcribed, and the resulting cDNA served as sequencing template. Sequenced by immunoSEQ multiplex PCR; TCRdb stores in-frame clones only, minus some. The sample has under 350,000 clones, none seen only once. The chain links TRBV5 to TRBJ1-1, with 7 bases fitting TRBD1. This clonotype originated in a C3H/HeJ mouse with alopecia areata. The mouse strain carries the MHC haplotype H2-k. Sequences were obtained from CD4+ T cells sorted from a lymph node. Incomplete CDR3 DNA: TGTGCCAGCAGCCAAGAAGGGACAGCAAACACA. Amino acids: CASSQEGTANT. The entire CDR3 is CASSQEGTANTEVFF.